Below are 24 T cell receptor beta chains sequenced from a single sample in a study of T cells in Graves' hyperthyroidism and ophthalmopathy. Amplification of TCR beta CDR3 regions used RNA as the template. With the HTBI primer set, the TCR CDR3 went through a first round of RT-PCR. TCRdb redid the calling of the multiplex PCR reads with MiXCR, one entry per CDR3 protein. The sample yields roughly 700,000 distinct CDR3 sequences, 17% seen once. What was sequenced was blood. The receptor source for this set is a man aged 45-65 years with Graves' hyperthyroidism.

This clonotype appeared a few times. V usage is TRBV5-1 and J usage is TRBJ2-5; no firm D call. V was trimmed by 0 bases and J by 4 bases, leaving 19 bases between them. CDR3 length equals 17 residues. Looked up from germline, CDR1 is SGHRS and CDR2 is YFSETQ. CDR3 bases: TGCGCCAGCAGCTTGGAAGGGCGGCCTATGATTCGAGAGACCCAGTACTTC. Translating it yields CASSLEGRPMIRETQYF.

In its sample, this clonotype was seen a few times. The chain combines TRBV11-2 with TRBJ2-1; maybe TRBD1 (6 bases). CDR1 is SGHAT and CDR2 is FQNNGV in the germline V gene. The CDR3 totals 16 residues. Deletions cut 3 bases from V and 7 bases from J, with 19 bases between. The CDR3 loop is CASSFTPGRGRNEQFF. The CDR3 nucleotides are TGTGCCAGCAGCTTTACCCCCGGCAGGGGAAGGAATGAGCAGTTCTTC. Variable domain in full (rest from reference TRBV11-2 and TRBJ2-1): EAGVAQSPRYKIIEKRQSVAFWCNPISGHATLYWYQQILGQGPKLLIQFQNNGVVDDSQLPKDRFSAERLKGVDSTLKIQPAKLEDSAVYLCASSFTPGRGRNEQFFGPGTRLTVL.

In its sample, this clonotype was seen a few times. The chain combines TRBV5-1 with TRBJ1-2; weak D call: TRBD1 (5 bases). Germline CDR1 reads SGHRS; CDR2 reads YFSETQ. The germline V and J ends were trimmed by 5 bases and 3 bases, with 14 bases remaining between them. CDR3 size: 14 residues. CDR3 residues: CASRLGTGDYGYTF. CDR3 in DNA: TGCGCCAGCAGACTCGGGACGGGGGACTATGGCTACACCTTC.

Worth noting for this clonotype: A single base separates this from a much larger clone, so it may be a read error. V and J are TRBV27 and TRBJ2-7; D ambiguous. Germline V gives CDR1 MNHEY, CDR2 SMNVEV (reference sequence). V shed 5 bases and J shed 6 bases, with 11 bases lying between them. This CDR3 spans 12 amino acids. The CDR3 protein is CASSRETGEQYF. CDR3 bases: TGTGCCAGCAGTAGAGAGACTGGCGAGCAGTACTTC.

This chain links TRBV11-2 with TRBJ1-2; 7 bases fit TRBD1. Germline values: CDR1 SGHAT, CDR2 FQNNGV. This CDR3 has 10 residues. V lost 10 bases and J lost 7; bases outside the gene matches: 3. The CDR3: CANTGVGYTF. CDR3 DNA: TGTGCCAATACAGGGGTTGGCTACACCTTC.

Written as DNA, the CDR3 is TGTGCCAGTAGACGGACATTCCTACAAGAGACCCAGTACTTC. The encoded protein is CASRRTFLQETQYF. This chain uses TRBV19 with TRBJ2-5; weak D call: TRBD1 (5 bases). In germline, CDR1 is LNHDA, CDR2 SQIVND (reference sequence). The germline V and J ends were trimmed by 6 bases and 2 bases, with 13 bases remaining between them. CDR3 length: 14 residues.

This clonotype was recorded at least ten times. The V and J genes are TRBV24-1 and TRBJ1-1, with no clear D. Germline V gives CDR1 KGHDR, CDR2 SFDVKD. This CDR3 has 14 residues. The V and J ends lost 2 bases and 0 bases respectively, with 6 bases between them. The CDR3, as DNA: TGTGCCACCAGTGATTCCGGTATGAACACTGAAGCTTTCTTT. Translation: CATSDSGMNTEAFF.

The rearrangement uses TRBV19 and TRBJ2-1; 8 bases line up with TRBD2. CDR1 is LNHDA and CDR2 is SQIVND in the germline V gene (reference sequence). The CDR3 has 12 residues. With V trimmed by 3 bases and J by 11 bases, 3 bases remained unmatched. The CDR3 DNA reads as TGTGCCAGTAGTATTAGCGGGAAGAAGCAGTTCTTC. It yields the protein CASSISGKKQFF.

The chain recombines TRBV6-2 or TRBV6-3 with TRBJ2-7; weak D call: TRBD2 (5 bases). V dropped 6 bases and J dropped 7 bases, with 22 bases sitting between them. Germline V gene data show CDR1 as MNHEY and CDR2 as SVGEGT. The CDR3 consists of 15 residues. The CDR3 region is CASRRGAETFGEQYF. The DNA for the CDR3 is TGTGCCAGCAGACGGGGTGCGGAGACCTTCGGGGAGCAGTACTTC.

This clonotype has just a few counts. The V call is TRBV4-1, the J call TRBJ2-7, with 8 bases fitting TRBD2. The germline CDR1 and CDR2 sequences are MGHRA and YSYEKL. V was clipped by 1 base and J by 3 bases; unmatched bases: 2. The CDR3 is made up of 14 amino acids. CDR3 in DNA: TGCGCCAGCAGCCAAGGTGCGGGGGGCTACGAGCAGTACTTC. It specifies CASSQGAGGYEQYF.

This clonotype has more than one count but fewer than ten. A read error is possible here, since a much larger clone lies one base away. The CDR3 spells CASSNYRGPYEQYF. For the CDR3, the DNA is TGTGCCAGCAGTAACTACAGGGGACCCTACGAGCAGTACTTC. The chain combines TRBV28 with TRBJ2-7, with 7 bases aligning to TRBD1. CDR3 length: 14 amino acids. Germline loops: CDR1 MDHEN, CDR2 SYDVKM. V lost 5 bases, J lost 2 bases, and 6 bases stayed unmatched.

The V gene is TRBV6-4, the J gene TRBJ2-3; 7 bases agree with TRBD2. Germline V lookup: CDR1 MRHNA, CDR2 SNTAGT. The CDR3 runs to 15 residues. V lost 4 bases to trimming and J lost 0 bases; unmatched junction nucleotides: 4. The CDR3 region has the DNA TGTGCCAGCAGTGGAGTAGCGGGTAGCACAGATACGCAGTATTTT. Encoded protein: CASSGVAGSTDTQYF.

The chain recombines TRBV7-8 with TRBJ2-2; weak D call: TRBD1 (6 bases). The germline CDR1 and CDR2 sequences are SGHVS and FQNEAQ. The CDR3 totals 15 residues. Trimming pared 2 bases from V and 4 bases from J, leaving 11 bases between. In DNA form, the CDR3 reads TGTGCCAGCAGCTTATACAGGGCGGCCACCGGGGAGCTGTTTTTT. It specifies CASSLYRAATGELFF.

The chain employs TRBV4-1 and TRBJ2-1; 12 nucleotides line up with TRBD2. In germline, CDR1 is MGHRA, CDR2 YSYEKL. This CDR3 has 18 amino acids. The V gene end was trimmed by 3 bases and the J gene end by 0 bases; junction bases not matched to a gene: 6. The CDR3 reads CASSQTGLAGSSYNEQFF. For the CDR3, the DNA is TGCGCCAGCAGCCAGACCGGACTAGCGGGAAGCTCCTACAATGAGCAGTTCTTC.

The sample holds a few counts of this clonotype. The chain is built from TRBV7-3 and TRBJ2-3; 7 positions match TRBD2. Germline V gives CDR1 SGHTA, CDR2 FQGTGA. The length of the CDR3 is 15 residues. V trimming: 1 base; J trimming: 8 bases; junction bases outside the gene matches: 9. CDR3: CASSLILGGSGTQYF. DNA of the CDR3: TGTGCCAGCAGCTTAATATTGGGAGGGTCGGGTACGCAGTATTTT. Looking up the rest from reference TRBV7-3 and TRBJ2-3 gives the full variable domain: GAGVSQTPSNKVTEKGKYVELRCDPISGHTALYWYRQSLGQGPEFLIYFQGTGAADDSGLPNDRFFAVRPEGSVSTLKIQRTERGDSAVYLCASSLILGGSGTQYFGPGTRLTVL.

This clonotype has just one count. This chain links TRBV28 with TRBJ2-7, with D uncertain. This CDR3 is built from 16 residues. Germline CDR1 is MDHEN and CDR2 is SYDVKM. The ends were cut back, 2 bases at V and 1 base at J, with 15 bases in the middle. The chain's CDR3 is CASSLTTEYSSYEQYF. CDR3 sequence (DNA): TGTGCCAGCAGTTTAACAACGGAATATTCTTCCTACGAGCAGTACTTC. Full variable domain (outside the CDR3, taken from reference TRBV28 and TRBJ2-7): DVKVTQSSRYLVKRTGEKVFLECVQDMDHENMFWYRQDPGLGLRLIYFSYDVKMKEKGDIPEGYSVSREKKERFSLILESASTNQTSMYLCASSLTTEYSSYEQYFGPGTRLTVT.

This chain links TRBV20-1 with TRBJ2-5; TRBD1 aligns across 7 bases. The germline V gene encodes CDR1 DFQATT and CDR2 SNEGSKA (reference sequence). CDR3 size: 14 residues. V trimming: 5 bases; J trimming: 4 bases; junction bases outside the gene matches: 10. CDR3 loop: CSADRDGQGETQYF. CDR3 nucleotide sequence: TGCAGTGCTGACAGGGACGGCCAGGGAGAGACCCAGTACTTC.

This clonotype was observed once. The gene calls are TRBV27 and TRBJ2-1; possibly TRBD2 for D (5 bases). Trimming removed 4 bases at V and 4 bases at J, with 11 bases between. This CDR3 is 14 amino acids long. The germline gives CDR1 MNHEY, CDR2 SMNVEV (reference sequence). The DNA for the CDR3 is TGTGCCAGCAGTTGGAGCGGAGAGTACAATGAGCAGTTCTTC. Its translation: CASSWSGEYNEQFF.

In this sample, this clonotype turned up a few times. The CDR3 nucleotides read TGCAGTGCTAGGGGACATTCGAACACTGAAGCTTTCTTT. This sequence encodes CSARGHSNTEAFF. The rearrangement joins TRBV20-1 to TRBJ1-1; D might be TRBD1 (6 bases). V was pared by 3 bases and J by 1 base, with 9 bases between. The CDR3 length is 13 residues. Looked up from germline, CDR1 is DFQATT and CDR2 is SNEGSKA (reference sequence).

In its sample, this clonotype was seen a few times. V and J are TRBV2 and TRBJ1-5; D remains ambiguous. The CDR3 spans 14 residues. Germline loops: CDR1 SNHLY, CDR2 FYNNEI. V lost 4 bases and J lost 0, with 7 bases in between. For the CDR3, the DNA is TGTGCCAGCAGTGTACAGTATAGCAATCAGCCCCAGCATTTT. Translation: CASSVQYSNQPQHF.

This rearrangement joins TRBV20-1 to TRBJ2-7, with no clear D. The CDR3 is made up of 14 amino acids. Trimming cost V 5 bases and J 0 bases, with 14 bases left between them. The germline gives CDR1 DFQATT, CDR2 SNEGSKA (reference sequence). CDR3 residues: CSADDPRSSYEQYF. The DNA of the CDR3 is TGCAGTGCTGACGACCCAAGGAGCTCCTACGAGCAGTACTTC.

The chain is built from TRBV27 and TRBJ2-5; TRBD1 aligns across 12 bases. The J segment lost 11 bases and the V segment lost 5 bases, leaving 15 bases of the junction unmatched. CDR1 is MNHEY and CDR2 is SMNVEV in the germline V gene (reference sequence). This CDR3 comprises 16 residues. In nucleotides, the CDR3 is TGTGCCAGCAGTGCCGGGACAGGGGGCCCTTCTAGAGAGCAGTACTTC. It encodes CASSAGTGGPSREQYF.

The table lists this clonotype with many counts. This chain uses TRBV3-1 with TRBJ2-3; D not resolved. V lost 0 bases and J 5 bases, leaving 6 bases between the germline ends. The length of the CDR3 is 13 residues. CDR1 is LGHDT, CDR2 YNNKEL, per germline (reference sequence). The CDR3 DNA sequence: TGTGCCAGCAGCCAAGAGGGAAGAGATACGCAGTATTTT. As protein: CASSQEGRDTQYF.

This clonotype was observed a handful of times. J is TRBJ2-1 and V is TRBV27; D gene uncertain. The CDR3 extends over 13 amino acids. CDR1 and CDR2 from the germline V gene are MNHEY and SMNVEV (reference sequence). Trimming pared 2 bases from V and 6 bases from J, leaving 8 bases between. The CDR3: CASSLQASNEQFF. CDR3 sequence (DNA): TGTGCCAGCAGTTTACAAGCGTCCAATGAGCAGTTCTTC.